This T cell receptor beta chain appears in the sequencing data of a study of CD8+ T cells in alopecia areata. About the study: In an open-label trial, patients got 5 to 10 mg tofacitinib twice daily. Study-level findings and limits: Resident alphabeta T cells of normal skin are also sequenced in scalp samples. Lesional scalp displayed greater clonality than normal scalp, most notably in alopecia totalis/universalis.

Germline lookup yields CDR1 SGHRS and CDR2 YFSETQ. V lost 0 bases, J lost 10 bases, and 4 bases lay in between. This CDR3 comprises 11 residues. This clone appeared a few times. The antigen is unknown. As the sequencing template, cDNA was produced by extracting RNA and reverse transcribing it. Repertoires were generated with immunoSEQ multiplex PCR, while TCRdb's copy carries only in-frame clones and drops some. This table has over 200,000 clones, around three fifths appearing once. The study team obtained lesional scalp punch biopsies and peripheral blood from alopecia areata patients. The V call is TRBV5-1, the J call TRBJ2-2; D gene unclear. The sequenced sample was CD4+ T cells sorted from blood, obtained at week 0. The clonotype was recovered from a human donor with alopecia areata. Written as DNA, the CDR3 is TGCGCCAGCAGCTTGGCCTTGGAGCTGTTTTTT. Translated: CASSLALELFF.